This is a list of T cell receptor beta chains from one sample in a study of post-analysis software for immune sequencing data. TCRdb reanalysed the PCR reads using MiXCR and keeps one entry per CDR3 protein. The sample includes 550,000 to 700,000 distinct CDR3 sequences, roughly 46% of them seen just once. Sequenced sample: blood. These receptors all stem from a girl between 5 and 17 years old with multiple sclerosis. Each CDR3 is given with its conserved first and last residue. D genes are given only for firm matches. Only part of the rows carry a size: once, few, many, or a class if the clone is expanded.

cdr3_nt: TGTGCCAGCAGCTGGGGGTTGGCGGAAAGGGAGCAGTTCTTC; cdr3_aa: CASSWGLAEREQFF; clone_size: many; v_call: TRBV5-6; j_call: TRBJ2-1; d_call: -
cdr3_nt: TGTGCCAGCAGCCATATAGCGCGCTCCTACGAGCAGTACTTC; cdr3_aa: CASSHIARSYEQYF; clone_size: -; v_call: TRBV3-1; j_call: TRBJ2-7; d_call: -
cdr3_nt: TGTGCCAGCAGCTTAGTTCCCGCGGAGACCCAGTACTTC; cdr3_aa: CASSLVPAETQYF; clone_size: -; v_call: TRBV7-2; j_call: TRBJ2-5; d_call: -
cdr3_nt: TGTGCCAGCAGCCAGACTAGATCGTCGCAGTATTTT; cdr3_aa: CASSQTRSSQYF; clone_size: -; v_call: TRBV12-3/TRBV12-4; j_call: TRBJ2-3; d_call: -
cdr3_nt: TGCAGCGTTTCCGGGACGTTGAACACTGAAGCTTTCTTT; cdr3_aa: CSVSGTLNTEAFF; clone_size: -; v_call: TRBV29-1; j_call: TRBJ1-1; d_call: -
cdr3_nt: TGTGCCAGCAGCCCGCTAGCTTCGGGCAATGAGCAGTTCTTC; cdr3_aa: CASSPLASGNEQFF; clone_size: -; v_call: TRBV11-1; j_call: TRBJ2-1; d_call: -
cdr3_nt: TGTGCCAGCAGTGAAGCGCGTCCGGCTAGCGGGAGATACGAGCAGTACTTC; cdr3_aa: CASSEARPASGRYEQYF; clone_size: -; v_call: TRBV6-1; j_call: TRBJ2-7; d_call: TRBD2
cdr3_nt: TGTGCCAGCAGTTTCGACCCTTATCCCCTTCCAGATACGCAGTATTTT; cdr3_aa: CASSFDPYPLPDTQYF; clone_size: -; v_call: TRBV12-3/TRBV12-4; j_call: TRBJ2-3; d_call: -
cdr3_nt: TGCGCCAGCGATTCAGGGGGAAACACAGATACGCAGTATTTT; cdr3_aa: CASDSGGNTDTQYF; clone_size: few; v_call: TRBV5-1; j_call: TRBJ2-3; d_call: TRBD1
cdr3_nt: TGTGCCAGCAGCCGTGGGGGCGAAGGCTCCTACAATGAGCAGTTCTTC; cdr3_aa: CASSRGGEGSYNEQFF; clone_size: -; v_call: TRBV12-3/TRBV12-4; j_call: TRBJ2-1; d_call: -
cdr3_nt: TGTGCCACCAGTGAGTACAGAGGTGAGCAGTTCTTC; cdr3_aa: CATSEYRGEQFF; clone_size: -; v_call: TRBV24-1; j_call: TRBJ2-1; d_call: -
cdr3_nt: TGTGCCAGCAGTTTAAGACAGGGATATGGAGAGACCCAGTACTTC; cdr3_aa: CASSLRQGYGETQYF; clone_size: few; v_call: TRBV12-3/TRBV12-4; j_call: TRBJ2-5; d_call: TRBD1
cdr3_nt: TGTGCCAGCAGTATTAGCGGGAACTACGAGCAGTACTTC; cdr3_aa: CASSISGNYEQYF; clone_size: few; v_call: TRBV12-3/TRBV12-4; j_call: TRBJ2-7; d_call: TRBD2
cdr3_nt: TGTGCCAGCAGTGAGTGGGCCCCAACAAGCGAGTTCTTC; cdr3_aa: CASSEWAPTSEFF; clone_size: many; v_call: TRBV12-3/TRBV12-4; j_call: TRBJ2-1; d_call: -
cdr3_nt: TGTGCCAGCAGCATGGCGGGACTAGCGGGCGAGCAGTACTTC; cdr3_aa: CASSMAGLAGEQYF; clone_size: few; v_call: TRBV7-9; j_call: TRBJ2-7; d_call: TRBD2
cdr3_nt: TGTGCCAGCAGTTTTAAGAATTATCCCTCCGGAGGGACTAGCAGCTACGAGCAGTACTTC; cdr3_aa: CASSFKNYPSGGTSSYEQYF; clone_size: few; v_call: TRBV12-3/TRBV12-4; j_call: TRBJ2-7; d_call: TRBD2
cdr3_nt: TGTGCCAGCAGTATCGGGACAGTCTTTGGCTACACCTTC; cdr3_aa: CASSIGTVFGYTF; clone_size: -; v_call: TRBV12-3/TRBV12-4; j_call: TRBJ1-2; d_call: TRBD1
cdr3_nt: TGTGCCAGCAGGGGACAGATGATTTCCTACGAGCAGTACTTC; cdr3_aa: CASRGQMISYEQYF; clone_size: few; v_call: TRBV6-2/TRBV6-3; j_call: TRBJ2-7; d_call: TRBD1
cdr3_nt: TGTGCCAGCAGCTTGAGTAGCAATCAGCCCCAGCATTTT; cdr3_aa: CASSLSSNQPQHF; clone_size: many; v_call: TRBV12-3/TRBV12-4; j_call: TRBJ1-5; d_call: -
cdr3_nt: TGTGCCAGCAGGCCGGGACAGGTCTACAATGAGCAGTTCTTC; cdr3_aa: CASRPGQVYNEQFF; clone_size: -; v_call: TRBV6-1; j_call: TRBJ2-1; d_call: TRBD1
cdr3_nt: TGTGCCAGCGTGGGGCTGGGCTATGGCTACACCTTC; cdr3_aa: CASVGLGYGYTF; clone_size: -; v_call: TRBV28; j_call: TRBJ1-2; d_call: -
cdr3_nt: TGTGCCAGCAACATAAGACAGGGATACGAGCAGTACTTC; cdr3_aa: CASNIRQGYEQYF; clone_size: -; v_call: TRBV2; j_call: TRBJ2-7; d_call: TRBD1
cdr3_nt: TGTGCCAGCAGCCAAGAAGGGGCAGGTCCCTACGAGCAGTACTTC; cdr3_aa: CASSQEGAGPYEQYF; clone_size: few; v_call: TRBV3-1; j_call: TRBJ2-7; d_call: -
cdr3_nt: TGCAGCGTTGAACCAGGGTCAAGCACTGAAGCTTTCTTT; cdr3_aa: CSVEPGSSTEAFF; clone_size: -; v_call: TRBV29-1; j_call: TRBJ1-1; d_call: -
cdr3_nt: TGCAGTCCTACGGGGGGGCCCGTCAGGGAGCAGTTCTTC; cdr3_aa: CSPTGGPVREQFF; clone_size: once; v_call: TRBV20-1; j_call: TRBJ2-1; d_call: TRBD2
cdr3_nt: TGCGCCAGCAGCTTGAATAACAGAAATCCTTACGAGCAGTACTTC; cdr3_aa: CASSLNNRNPYEQYF; clone_size: -; v_call: TRBV5-1; j_call: TRBJ2-7; d_call: -
cdr3_nt: TGTGCCAGCAGCCAAGGGGTTCAGTCCACAGATACGCAGTATTTT; cdr3_aa: CASSQGVQSTDTQYF; clone_size: -; v_call: TRBV3-1; j_call: TRBJ2-3; d_call: -
cdr3_nt: TGTGCCAGCAGTTTCAAGTCGCTTAACACTGAAGCTTTCTTT; cdr3_aa: CASSFKSLNTEAFF; clone_size: -; v_call: TRBV12-3/TRBV12-4; j_call: TRBJ1-1; d_call: -
cdr3_nt: TGTGCCAGCAGCTCCCCACCGGGACAGGGGTTCATCGTGGTCCAAGAGACCCAGTACTTC; cdr3_aa: CASSSPPGQGFIVVQETQYF; clone_size: few; v_call: TRBV13; j_call: TRBJ2-5; d_call: TRBD1
cdr3_nt: TGTGCCAGCAGCTTGGTCAGCGGGACTAACCTCGTAGAGACCCAGTACTTC; cdr3_aa: CASSLVSGTNLVETQYF; clone_size: -; v_call: TRBV5-6; j_call: TRBJ2-5; d_call: TRBD2
cdr3_nt: TGTGCCATCAGTGACCCGGGACTAGCGAATGAGCAGTTCTTC; cdr3_aa: CAISDPGLANEQFF; clone_size: -; v_call: TRBV10-3; j_call: TRBJ2-1; d_call: TRBD2
cdr3_nt: TGCGCCAGCAGGGTGGGGGCGGGAAATGAGCAGTTCTTC; cdr3_aa: CASRVGAGNEQFF; clone_size: few; v_call: TRBV10-2; j_call: TRBJ2-1; d_call: -
cdr3_nt: TGTGCCAGCAGCCCTACACTTTTACAGGGTCCCGAGCAGTACTTC; cdr3_aa: CASSPTLLQGPEQYF; clone_size: -; v_call: TRBV4-2; j_call: TRBJ2-7; d_call: -
cdr3_nt: TGCAGTGCCAATCGGGGACAGGGGGTCTCTGAAGCTTTCTTT; cdr3_aa: CSANRGQGVSEAFF; clone_size: -; v_call: TRBV20-1; j_call: TRBJ1-1; d_call: TRBD1
cdr3_nt: TGTGCCAGCAGTTACCAGAGCACAGATACGCAGTATTTT; cdr3_aa: CASSYQSTDTQYF; clone_size: few; v_call: TRBV6-5; j_call: TRBJ2-3; d_call: -
cdr3_nt: TGTGCCAGCAGCCCCCCCCGACAGGACCAAAGCTCCTACAATGAGCAGTTCTTC; cdr3_aa: CASSPPRQDQSSYNEQFF; clone_size: -; v_call: TRBV7-9; j_call: TRBJ2-1; d_call: -
cdr3_nt: TGTGCCAGCAGCTTAGGGGACTGGGGCCATGAGCAGTTCTTC; cdr3_aa: CASSLGDWGHEQFF; clone_size: -; v_call: TRBV11-2; j_call: TRBJ2-1; d_call: -
cdr3_nt: TGTGCCAGCAGCTTAGCATCTAGCGGGAGGTTCTATGAGCAGTTCTTC; cdr3_aa: CASSLASSGRFYEQFF; clone_size: -; v_call: TRBV7-2; j_call: TRBJ2-1; d_call: TRBD2